This T cell receptor beta chain was profiled in a study of beta chain features in type 1 diabetes. Expressed TCRB transcripts were sequenced because the entire RNA isolate underwent reverse transcription. The method was immunoSEQ multiplex PCR; TCRdb's version includes in-frame clones alone and lacks a portion of them. The data contain 200,000 to 300,000 clones, just over 20% of them singletons. Notes on the study in general: Type 1 diabetes patients had VDJ junctions that carried fewer insertions and more deletions. High TCR expression in some cells could lead to their over-representation in cDNA sequencing. PCR, the amplification step, might favor shorter templates, equally in patients and controls. Shorter TCRB CDR3s, moderately but significantly so, were found in Type 1 diabetes patients in all four CD4+ subsets.

J gave up 5 bases and V 2 bases, and 5 bases lay outside the gene matches. Per germline, CDR1 KGHSH and CDR2 LQKENI. The CDR3 sequence is 15 residues long. In this sample, this clone turned up a few times. Its antigen remains unidentified. CD4+ naive, central memory, regulatory and stem cell-like memory cells were sorted via CD45RO/CCR7/CD25/CD127/CD95/CD27. The receptor was derived from a woman aged 40 to 49 with type 1 diabetes. The specimen was naive CD4+ T cells from blood. The V call is TRBV18, the J call TRBJ2-5, with 10 bases lining up with TRBD1. The CDR3 region has the DNA TGTGCCAGCTCACCAGCGAGACAGGGGGCGGAGACCCAGTACTTC. Translating gives CASSPARQGAETQYF.